Below, one T cell receptor beta chain is given with its context. Its antigen is undetermined. The data are from a study of cytomegalovirus exposure and HLA in healthy donors. Study-level points and caveats: One later analysis reportedly identified an Asian-associated ancestry cluster that showed fewer N-insertions than the roughly 720-donor mean. HLA alleles showed associations with some 15,000 TCR beta sequences in a later analysis, at a 0.05 false discovery rate. The majority of TCR sequences were rare, yet some public TCRs appeared in many donors. Presence/absence analyses assumed roughly uniform sequencing depth across donors, which may not hold.

Germline loops: CDR1 MNHEY, CDR2 SVGAGI. This CDR3 contains 14 residues. Trimming took 2 bases from V and 4 from J, leaving 11 bases between them. The PCR used 60 Vbeta and 13 Jbeta primers. The repertoire was sequenced with immunoSEQ multiplex PCR; TCRdb's copy has only in-frame clones and lacks some. The data hold about 110,000 clones, with about two thirds observed a single time. J is TRBJ1-1 and V is TRBV6-5; D might be TRBD1 (6 bases). The sample taken for sequencing was PBMCs. The clonotype comes from a man aged 30 to 39 in good health and CMV-seropositive. The CDR3 loop reads CASSYGGFATEAFF. CDR3 DNA: TGTGCCAGCAGTTACGGGGGCTTCGCCACTGAAGCTTTCTTT.